This TCR beta chain was retrieved from a study of naive and memory T cell subsets. An oligonucleotide containing a UMI was ligated to the 3' end of TCR cDNA. Whole blood, about 2.5 ml, came from adult healthy volunteers. This clonotype was observed a single time. Ligated cDNA underwent four rounds of PCR with nested alpha and beta constant region primers and SP2. TCRdb processed the 5' RACE reads anew with MiXCR; each CDR3 protein has one entry. The sample includes 50,000 or so distinct CDR3 sequences, 7.2% of them seen just once. The CDR3 loop spans 16 amino acids. Germline V CDR1 and CDR2: MGHDK, SYGVNS. Trimming took 1 base from V and 7 from J, leaving 20 bases between them.

The chain has TRBV25-1 and TRBJ2-7, with D perhaps matching TRBD1 (5 bases). This receptor was obtained from a male donor in good health. CDR3: CASSESVRASLREQYF. The CDR3 nucleotides read TGTGCCAGCAGTGAATCGGTCAGGGCTTCACTCCGGGAGCAGTACTTC.